This entry concerns a single TCR beta chain. Original data processing: How many nucleated cells were present was estimated from reference gene primer amplification. Assay: immunoSEQ multiplex PCR; the TCRdb copy retains only in-frame clones and omits some. For V, J and clone size, that table is used; D and trimming come from the DNA. The sample lists about 250,000 clones; roughly 83% were seen once. The data stem from a study of blood T cell repertoires in COVID-19. For the study at large: Sites in the United States, Italy and Spain provided acute and convalescent COVID-19 samples. PBMCs, B-cell-depleted T cells, or T cells were the source of the cDNA or gDNA that made up the material.

CDR3 length: 14 residues. Trimming took 0 bases from V and 4 from J, leaving 10 bases between them. Per germline, CDR1 SGHRS and CDR2 YFSETQ. Followed over time, Seattle patients had been enrolled while infection was active. The sample comprised peripheral blood. The chain uses TRBV5-1 and TRBJ2-5, with D perhaps TRBD2 (7 bases). The clonotype comes from a woman older than 75 with COVID-19, enrolled during active disease. CDR3 sequence: CASSLGGGRETQYF. In DNA form, the CDR3 reads TGCGCCAGCAGCTTGGGGGGGGGCCGAGAGACCCAGTACTTC.